A single sample gave rise to the 10 T cell receptor beta chains below, sequenced in a study of T-cell memory formation after mild COVID-19. From the 5' RACE reads, TCRdb called clonotypes with MiXCR, one entry per CDR3 protein. The sample lists fewer than 250,000 distinct CDR3 sequences, roughly 14% seen once, with 2.1% in the top ten. Sample: PBMCs or a T cell subset sorted from them (not recorded which). The receptors shown here come from an adult woman who had mild COVID-19 (a few samples of this study predate the infection). Cell type and time point are not known.

In its sample, this clonotype was seen once. This chain joins TRBV12-3 or TRBV12-4 and TRBJ1-1, with TRBD1 identical over 7 bases. The CDR3 has 13 residues. V trimming: 6 bases; J trimming: 7 bases; junction bases outside the gene matches: 8. The CDR3 DNA reads TGTGCCAGCAGGGAGGGGACAGCTTTTGAAGCTTTCTTT. Protein product: CASREGTAFEAFF.

The genes are TRBV11-3 and TRBJ2-3, with D maybe TRBD1 (6 bases). The CDR3 loop spans 14 amino acids. Germline V CDR1 and CDR2: SGHNT, YENEEA. The germline V and J ends were trimmed by 11 bases and 0 bases, with 15 bases remaining between them. The CDR3, as DNA: TGTGCCGTACAAGGGGGACCGAGCACAGATACGCAGTATTTT. Protein product: CAVQGGPSTDTQYF.

This clonotype was counted once. V is TRBV12-3 or TRBV12-4 and J is TRBJ1-2; the D is unclear. The V end lost 5 bases, the J end lost 6 bases, and 16 bases lay between the germline ends. The CDR3 spans 14 residues. In DNA form, the CDR3 reads TGTGCCAGCAGTCTCAGAGGTCGCAGGAATGGCTACACCTTC. Translating gives CASSLRGRRNGYTF.

The genes are TRBV11-1 and TRBJ2-7; tentative D call: TRBD1 (6 bases). Germline V lookup: CDR1 SGHAT, CDR2 FQDESV (reference sequence). The CDR3 spans 16 residues. Trimming took off 3 bases at V and 0 bases at J, with 15 bases between the two ends. CDR3 nucleotide sequence: TGTGCCAGCAGCTTCCGCGCCGGGACACTCTCCTACGAGCAGTACTTC. This gives the protein CASSFRAGTLSYEQYF.

The J gene is TRBJ1-3, the V gene TRBV6-6; D not resolved. CDR1 is MNHNY and CDR2 is SVGAGI in the germline V gene (reference sequence). Trimming removed 5 bases at V and 0 bases at J, with 11 bases between. This CDR3 is built from 15 residues. Here the CDR3 reads CASSKDLLSGNTIYF. The CDR3 DNA is TGTGCCAGCAGTAAAGACCTGCTCTCTGGAAACACCATATATTTT.

This clonotype turned up a few times. The germline gene is not matched at one end of the junction; a read error may be the cause. The chain links TRBV2 to TRBJ2-2; D remains unclear. Per the germline V gene, CDR1 is SNHLY and CDR2 is FYNNEI. The CDR3 is 13 amino acids. The DNA for the CDR3 is TGTGCCAGCAGTGCTGGGAACGCCGGGGAGCTGTTTTTT. The encoded protein is CASSAGNAGELFF.

In this sample, this clonotype turned up a few times. This chain uses TRBV4-1 with TRBJ2-3; 12 nucleotides match TRBD2. With 0 bases clipped from V and 0 bases from J, the junction kept 1 base outside the gene matches. Germline V gives CDR1 MGHRA, CDR2 YSYEKL. The CDR3 extends over 17 amino acids. DNA for the CDR3: TGCGCCAGCAGCCAAGATACTAGCGGGAGGAGCACAGATACGCAGTATTTT. Translating gives CASSQDTSGRSTDTQYF.

The chain employs TRBV3-1 and TRBJ2-3; TRBD2 matches at 7 bases. Unmatched junction bases numbered 6, after V lost 2 bases and J lost 1 base. CDR1 is LGHDT and CDR2 is YNNKEL in the germline V gene (reference sequence). The CDR3 spans 16 residues. DNA of the CDR3: TGTGCCAGCAGCCAACTCGGGACTACCCGCACAGATACGCAGTATTTT. Protein product: CASSQLGTTRTDTQYF.

The V and J genes are TRBV30 and TRBJ2-7; D is perhaps TRBD1 (6 bases). From germline, CDR1 is GTSNPN and CDR2 SVGIG (reference sequence). This CDR3 is 15 amino acids long. Deletions cut 3 bases from V and 5 bases from J, with 20 bases between. Here the CDR3 DNA reads TGTGCCTGGAGAGACAGGTGGCCTAGGGTGGACGAGCAGTACTTC. Translated: CAWRDRWPRVDEQYF.

V usage is TRBV5-1 and J usage is TRBJ2-5, with a possible D match to TRBD1 (7 bases). Per germline, CDR1 SGHRS and CDR2 YFSETQ. Trimming removed 5 bases at V and 2 bases at J, with 16 bases between. The CDR3 length is 15 residues. The DNA for the CDR3 is TGCGCCAGCAGGCGGGGACAGCCGGGGCAAGAGACCCAGTACTTC. Its translation: CASRRGQPGQETQYF.